The rows below give T cell receptor beta chains drawn from one sample of a study of cytomegalovirus exposure and HLA in healthy donors. Only in-frame clones appear in the TCRdb table, and some are missing; sequencing was by immunoSEQ multiplex PCR. The sample records about 150,000 clones, around 63% being singletons. Sequencing input: PBMCs. The source is a human donor in good health. CDR3s include the opening cysteine and the closing phenylalanine or tryptophan. Each record gives: clone size, D gene, V gene, J gene, CDR3 DNA, CDR3 protein. The D gene is left open where the match is weak. Clone size is shown for a subset of rows, as once, few, many or a class of expanded clone.

abundance: NA
d_gene: TRBD1
v_gene: TRBV5-1
j_gene: TRBJ2-7
CDR3nt: TGCGCCAGCAGCTTGACACCTCCGGGGACAGGCTCCTACGAGCAGTACTTC
CDR3aa: CASSLTPPGTGSYEQYF

abundance: NA
d_gene: TRBD2
v_gene: TRBV28
j_gene: TRBJ2-2
CDR3nt: TGTGCCAGCACCCTGCACGGACTAGCGGGAGGGAAGGTTTACGGGGAGCTGTTTTTT
CDR3aa: CASTLHGLAGGKVYGELFF

abundance: NA
d_gene: TRBD1
v_gene: TRBV6-1
j_gene: TRBJ2-5
CDR3nt: TGTGCCTCCCAAGGAGACAGGGAACTAGGGGAGACCCAGTACTTC
CDR3aa: CASQGDRELGETQYF

abundance: NA
d_gene: NA
v_gene: TRBV5-4
j_gene: TRBJ2-3
CDR3nt: TGTGCCAGTGGGAAAAAAGGGGGGGGCACAGATACGCAGTATTTT
CDR3aa: CASGKKGGGTDTQYF

abundance: NA
d_gene: TRBD1
v_gene: TRBV15
j_gene: TRBJ1-4
CDR3nt: TGTGCCACCAGCAGGAATACAGGGGAGGCGGAAAAACTGTTTTTT
CDR3aa: CATSRNTGEAEKLFF

abundance: NA
d_gene: NA
v_gene: TRBV11-3
j_gene: TRBJ1-5
CDR3nt: TGTGCCAGCAGCTTAGATCAGAATAAGCCCCAGCATTTT
CDR3aa: CASSLDQNKPQHF

abundance: NA
d_gene: TRBD2
v_gene: TRBV11-3
j_gene: TRBJ2-7
CDR3nt: TGTGCCAGCAGCTTCGGCGGGGGGTCCTCCTACGAGCAGTACTTC
CDR3aa: CASSFGGGSSYEQYF

abundance: NA
d_gene: NA
v_gene: TRBV28
j_gene: TRBJ2-5
CDR3nt: TGTGCCAGCAGTTTAGTGGGGGCCCCAGAGACCCAGTACTTC
CDR3aa: CASSLVGAPETQYF

abundance: few
d_gene: NA
v_gene: TRBV11-3
j_gene: TRBJ2-1
CDR3nt: TGTGCCAGCAGCTTAGACGATGAGCAGTTCTTC
CDR3aa: CASSLDDEQFF

abundance: NA
d_gene: TRBD1
v_gene: TRBV7-6
j_gene: TRBJ1-2
CDR3nt: TGTGCCAGCAGCTTAGAACCGGGACAGGCGATCTATGGCTACACCTTC
CDR3aa: CASSLEPGQAIYGYTF

abundance: NA
d_gene: TRBD1
v_gene: TRBV19
j_gene: TRBJ2-6
CDR3nt: TGTGCCAGCTCCAGGGGGCTCACCTCTGGGGCCAACGTCCTGACTTTC
CDR3aa: CASSRGLTSGANVLTF

abundance: NA
d_gene: NA
v_gene: TRBV19
j_gene: TRBJ1-4
CDR3nt: TGTGCCAGTAGTACGCCTCAGGGCGCAACTAATGAAAAACTGTTTTTT
CDR3aa: CASSTPQGATNEKLFF

abundance: few
d_gene: NA
v_gene: TRBV6-1
j_gene: TRBJ1-5
CDR3nt: TGTGCCAGCAGTGAGGCTCGTGGGGCAAGTAATCAGCCCCAGCATTTT
CDR3aa: CASSEARGASNQPQHF

abundance: NA
d_gene: TRBD2
v_gene: TRBV29-1
j_gene: TRBJ2-7
CDR3nt: TGCAGCGTTCTAGCGGGACTTGACTACGAGCAGTACTTC
CDR3aa: CSVLAGLDYEQYF

abundance: NA
d_gene: NA
v_gene: TRBV28
j_gene: TRBJ2-5
CDR3nt: TGTGCCAGCAGTCTCCCAACCCTGGGCAGAAGAGAGACCCAGTACTTC
CDR3aa: CASSLPTLGRRETQYF

abundance: NA
d_gene: NA
v_gene: TRBV9
j_gene: TRBJ2-1
CDR3nt: TGTGCCAGCAGCGTAAGCGGTAGCGGTTACAATGAGCAGTTCTTC
CDR3aa: CASSVSGSGYNEQFF

abundance: NA
d_gene: TRBD1
v_gene: TRBV11-2
j_gene: TRBJ1-2
CDR3nt: TGTGCCAGCACAAATTTAGGGGGCTCCGGGATCTATGGCTACACCTTC
CDR3aa: CASTNLGGSGIYGYTF

abundance: NA
d_gene: NA
v_gene: TRBV21-1
j_gene: TRBJ2-7
CDR3nt: TGTGCCAGCAGCAAAACGGGAGGGACAGGGGGCGACGAGCAGTACTTC
CDR3aa: CASSKTGGTGGDEQYF

abundance: NA
d_gene: TRBD1
v_gene: TRBV6-5
j_gene: TRBJ2-7
CDR3nt: TGTGCCAGCAGCCCCGGGACAGCCTACGAGCAGTACTTC
CDR3aa: CASSPGTAYEQYF

abundance: NA
d_gene: NA
v_gene: TRBV18
j_gene: TRBJ1-4
CDR3nt: TGTGCCAGCTCACCAAGAGGGGGGGCCGGTGAAAAACTGTTTTTT
CDR3aa: CASSPRGGAGEKLFF

abundance: few
d_gene: TRBD2
v_gene: TRBV7-2
j_gene: TRBJ2-7
CDR3nt: TGTGCCAGCAGCTCCCTACGACTAGCGGGGGACAACGAGCAGTACTTC
CDR3aa: CASSSLRLAGDNEQYF

abundance: NA
d_gene: TRBD2
v_gene: TRBV14
j_gene: TRBJ2-1
CDR3nt: TGTGCCAGCAGCCAAGTGGCGGGAGCCTACAATGAGCAGTTCTTC
CDR3aa: CASSQVAGAYNEQFF

abundance: few
d_gene: NA
v_gene: TRBV27
j_gene: TRBJ2-7
CDR3nt: TGTGCCAGCAGTTTATCGACTCTTACGGGCGAGCAGTACTTC
CDR3aa: CASSLSTLTGEQYF

abundance: NA
d_gene: NA
v_gene: TRBV28
j_gene: TRBJ1-2
CDR3nt: TGTGCCAGCCATGAGGGGGGGCGTCCTGGCTACACCTTC
CDR3aa: CASHEGGRPGYTF

abundance: few
d_gene: NA
v_gene: TRBV28
j_gene: TRBJ2-7
CDR3nt: TGTGCCAGCAGTCCCCGCGTCTACGAGCAGTACTTC
CDR3aa: CASSPRVYEQYF

abundance: NA
d_gene: NA
v_gene: TRBV15
j_gene: TRBJ2-7
CDR3nt: TGTGCCACCAGCACTAATATAGACTACGAGCAGTACTTC
CDR3aa: CATSTNIDYEQYF

abundance: NA
d_gene: NA
v_gene: TRBV19
j_gene: TRBJ2-7
CDR3nt: TGTGCCAGTAGTGGCGGGACAGTCTACGAGCAGTACTTC
CDR3aa: CASSGGTVYEQYF

abundance: NA
d_gene: TRBD1
v_gene: TRBV6-5
j_gene: TRBJ2-1
CDR3nt: TGTGCCAGCAGTACCACAGGGGGCATGAACAATGAGCAGTTCTTC
CDR3aa: CASSTTGGMNNEQFF

abundance: NA
d_gene: TRBD1
v_gene: TRBV25-1
j_gene: TRBJ2-7
CDR3nt: TGTGCCAGCAGTGAATCGGGGACAGGGCGCTACGAGCAGTACTTC
CDR3aa: CASSESGTGRYEQYF